This T cell receptor (beta chain) emerged from a study of Graves' ophthalmopathy and Graves' hyperthyroidism. RNA transcripts were the template, and TCR beta CDR3 regions were amplified from them. After a first-round RT-PCR with HTBI primers, a second-round multiplex PCR was run. TCRdb called the multiplex PCR reads again in MiXCR, with one record for every CDR3 protein. The sample shows about 210,000 distinct CDR3 sequences, over 25% of them seen only once. The V and J ends lost 7 bases and 3 bases respectively, with 13 bases between them. Germline CDR1 SNHLY, CDR2 FYNNEI. The CDR3 totals 14 residues. This clonotype was counted ten times or more.

The gene calls are TRBV2 and TRBJ1-5; perhaps TRBD1 as D (6 bases). The sample consisted of peripheral blood. The sequence was collected from a middle-aged man with Graves' ophthalmopathy. CDR3 nucleotide sequence: TGTGCCAGCAAAACCGACAGGACCAATCAGCCCCAGCATTTT. Its translation: CASKTDRTNQPQHF.